The entry below describes one TCR beta chain. The data belong to a study of shared T cell receptors in the human thymus. The assay was immunoSEQ multiplex PCR, and TCRdb's table has in-frame clones only and misses some. Of hundreds of thousands of clones in the sample, 75% to 90% are singletons; the top ten hold around 0.0094%. V lost 2 bases and J 4 bases, leaving 19 bases between the germline ends. Per germline, CDR1 SGHRS and CDR2 YFSETQ. The CDR3 runs to 16 residues. A further study also used this sample, focusing on human thymus T cells. That paper notes: Healthy Finnish infants having corrective surgery for congenital heart defects served as donors. Obtained as resections during corrective heart surgery, the thymus tissue was then studied. Thymic as well as blood repertoires seemed to favor certain V and J genes unevenly. Related reports documented highly overlapping thymic repertoires among unrelated individuals.

The chain is built from TRBV5-1 and TRBJ2-7; D perhaps matches TRBD2 (6 bases). Material for sequencing was thymocytes. The TCR originated in a girl less than two years old with a congenital heart defect. DNA of the CDR3: TGCGCCAGCAGCTTATCATCCCGGGCGGCGGGGTACGAGCAGTACTTC. This codes for CASSLSSRAAGYEQYF.